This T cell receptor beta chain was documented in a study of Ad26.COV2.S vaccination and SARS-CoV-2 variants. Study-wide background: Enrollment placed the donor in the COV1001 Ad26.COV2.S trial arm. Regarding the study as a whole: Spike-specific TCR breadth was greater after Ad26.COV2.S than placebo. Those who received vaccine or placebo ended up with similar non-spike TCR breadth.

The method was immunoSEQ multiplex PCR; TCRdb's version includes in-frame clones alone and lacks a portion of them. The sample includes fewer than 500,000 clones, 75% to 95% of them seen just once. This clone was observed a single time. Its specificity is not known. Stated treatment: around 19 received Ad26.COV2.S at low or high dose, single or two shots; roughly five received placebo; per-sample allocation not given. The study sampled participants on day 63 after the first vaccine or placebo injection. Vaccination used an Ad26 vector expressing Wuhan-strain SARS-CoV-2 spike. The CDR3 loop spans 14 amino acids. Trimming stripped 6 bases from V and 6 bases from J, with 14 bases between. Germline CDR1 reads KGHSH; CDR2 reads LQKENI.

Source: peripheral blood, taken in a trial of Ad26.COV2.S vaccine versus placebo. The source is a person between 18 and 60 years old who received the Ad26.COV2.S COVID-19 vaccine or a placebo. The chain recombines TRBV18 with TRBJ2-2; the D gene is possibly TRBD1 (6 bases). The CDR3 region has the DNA TGTGCCAGCTCGTTGGCGACAGGACCCGGGGAGCTGTTTTTT. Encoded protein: CASSLATGPGELFF.